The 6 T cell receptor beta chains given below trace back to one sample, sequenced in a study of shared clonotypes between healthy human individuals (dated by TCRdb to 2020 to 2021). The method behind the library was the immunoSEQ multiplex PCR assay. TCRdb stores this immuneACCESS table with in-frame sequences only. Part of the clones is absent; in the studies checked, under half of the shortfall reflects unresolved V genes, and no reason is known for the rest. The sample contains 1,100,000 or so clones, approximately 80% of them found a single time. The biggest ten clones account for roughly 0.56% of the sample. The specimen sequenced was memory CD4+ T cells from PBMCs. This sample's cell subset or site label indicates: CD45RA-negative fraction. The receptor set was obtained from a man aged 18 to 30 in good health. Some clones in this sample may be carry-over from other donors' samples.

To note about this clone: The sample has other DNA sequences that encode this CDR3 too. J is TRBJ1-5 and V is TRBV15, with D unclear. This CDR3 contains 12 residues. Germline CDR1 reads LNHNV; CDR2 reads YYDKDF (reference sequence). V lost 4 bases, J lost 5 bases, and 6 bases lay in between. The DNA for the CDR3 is TGTGCCACCAGCAAGGCGGATCAGCCCCAGCATTTT. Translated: CATSKADQPQHF.

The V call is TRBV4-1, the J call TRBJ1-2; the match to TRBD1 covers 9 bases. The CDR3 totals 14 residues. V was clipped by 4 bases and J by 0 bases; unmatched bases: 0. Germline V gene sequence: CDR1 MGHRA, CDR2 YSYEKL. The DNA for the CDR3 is TGCGCCAGCAGCCGACAGGGGGCTAACTATGGCTACACCTTC. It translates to CASSRQGANYGYTF.

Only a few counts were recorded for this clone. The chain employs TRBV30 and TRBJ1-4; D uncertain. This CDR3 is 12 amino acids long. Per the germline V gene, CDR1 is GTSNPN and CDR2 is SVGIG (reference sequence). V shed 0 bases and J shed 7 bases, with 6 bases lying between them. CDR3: CAWSVSREKLFF. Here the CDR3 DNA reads TGTGCCTGGAGTGTCAGTCGTGAAAAACTGTTTTTT.

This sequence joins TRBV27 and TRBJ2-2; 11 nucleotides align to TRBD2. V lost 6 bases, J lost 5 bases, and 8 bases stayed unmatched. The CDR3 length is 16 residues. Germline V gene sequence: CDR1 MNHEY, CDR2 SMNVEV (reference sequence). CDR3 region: CASRLAGVWWTGELFF. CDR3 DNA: TGTGCCAGCAGACTAGCGGGAGTTTGGTGGACCGGGGAGCTGTTTTTT.

The CDR3 DNA sequence: TGTGCCTGGAGGTCCTACGTTGAGCAGTTCTTC. Residues: CAWRSYVEQFF. This chain links TRBV30 with TRBJ2-1; no definite D call. The CDR3 covers 11 residues. Between the trimmed V and J ends, which lost 3 bases and 9 bases, there was a span of 9 bases. Looked up from germline, CDR1 is GTSNPN and CDR2 is SVGIG (reference sequence).

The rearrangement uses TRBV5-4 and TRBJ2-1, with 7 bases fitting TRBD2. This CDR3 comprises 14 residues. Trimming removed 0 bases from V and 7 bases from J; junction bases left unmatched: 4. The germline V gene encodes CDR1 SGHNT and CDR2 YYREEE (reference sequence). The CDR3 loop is CASSLDSGTNEQFF. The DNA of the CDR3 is TGTGCCAGCAGCTTGGACAGCGGGACGAATGAGCAGTTCTTC.